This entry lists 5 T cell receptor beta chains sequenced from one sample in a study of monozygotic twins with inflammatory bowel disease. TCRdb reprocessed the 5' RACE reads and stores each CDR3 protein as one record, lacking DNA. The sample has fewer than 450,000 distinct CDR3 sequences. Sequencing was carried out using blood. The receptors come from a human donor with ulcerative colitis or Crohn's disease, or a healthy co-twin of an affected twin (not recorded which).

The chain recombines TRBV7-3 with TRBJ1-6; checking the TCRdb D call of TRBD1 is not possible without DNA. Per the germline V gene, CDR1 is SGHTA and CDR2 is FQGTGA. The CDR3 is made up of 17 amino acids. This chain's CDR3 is CASSAAPRGVKDSPLHF.

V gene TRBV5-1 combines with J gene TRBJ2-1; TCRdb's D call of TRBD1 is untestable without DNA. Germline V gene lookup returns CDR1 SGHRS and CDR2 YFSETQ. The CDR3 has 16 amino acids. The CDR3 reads CASSLDSRTGHNEQFF. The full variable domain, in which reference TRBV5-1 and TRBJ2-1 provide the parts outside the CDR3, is KAGVTQTPRYLIKTRGQQVTLSCSPISGHRSVSWYQQTPGQGLQFLFEYFSETQRNKGNFPGRFSGRQFSNSRSEMNVSTLELGDSALYLCASSLDSRTGHNEQFFGPGTRLTVL.

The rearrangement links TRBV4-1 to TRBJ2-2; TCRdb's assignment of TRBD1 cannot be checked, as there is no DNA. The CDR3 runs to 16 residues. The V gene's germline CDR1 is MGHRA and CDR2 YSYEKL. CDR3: CASSQGQGANTGELFF.

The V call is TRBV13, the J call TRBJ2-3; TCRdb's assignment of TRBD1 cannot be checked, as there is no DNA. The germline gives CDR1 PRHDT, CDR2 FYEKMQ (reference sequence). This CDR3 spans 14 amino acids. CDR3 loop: CASSSDRATDTQYF.

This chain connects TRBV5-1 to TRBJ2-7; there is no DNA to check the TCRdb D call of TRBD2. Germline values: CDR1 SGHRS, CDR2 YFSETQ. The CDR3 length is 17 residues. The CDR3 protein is CASSLAGTSGLSYEQYF.